This TCR beta chain is drawn from a study of CD8+ T cells in alopecia areata. Trimming cost V 4 bases and J 1 base; bases outside gene matches: 8. The CDR3 has 17 amino acids. The germline CDR1 and CDR2 sequences are SNHLY and FYNNEI. Study observations and caveats: Affected scalp, especially in alopecia totalis/universalis, had a higher clonality than normal scalp did. In patients, TCRs were shared less clearly than in mice, and HLA may possibly be involved. Normal-skin resident alphabeta T cells also appear among scalp sample sequences.

As regards this clone: Its antigen is not identified.

The authors extracted RNA and reverse transcribed it into cDNA as the sequencing template. The repertoire was sequenced with immunoSEQ multiplex PCR; TCRdb's copy has only in-frame clones and lacks some. The table has about 140,000 clones, less than 75% seen once; the top ten hold around 34%. The chain is built from TRBV2 and TRBJ2-1; 9 bases align to TRBD1. This TCR was recovered from a human donor in good health. The specimen was CD8+ T cells sorted from blood. CDR3 bases: TGTGCCAGCAGTGGACAGGGGGGGCAGTTATCCTACAATGAGCAGTTCTTC. As protein: CASSGQGGQLSYNEQFF.